A selection of T cell receptor beta chains follows, all from one sample in a study of cytomegalovirus exposure and HLA in healthy donors. Generated by immunoSEQ multiplex PCR, the TCRdb table keeps only in-frame clones and is missing some. Here the sample spans more than 110,000 clones, around 90% being singletons. Sequencing was done on a sample of PBMCs. The receptor source for this set is a woman aged 18 to 35 in good health and CMV-seropositive. Each CDR3 is given with its conserved first and last residue. Fields, in order: J gene, clone size, D gene, V gene, CDR3 DNA, CDR3 protein. The D gene is left open where the match is weak. Expanded clones are given a class, and other clones once, few, many or no size at all.

>TRBJ2-1|.|TRBD1|TRBV29-1
TGCAGCGCTATCCGACAGGGTAGCTACAATGAGCAGTTCTTC
CSAIRQGSYNEQFF
>TRBJ1-3|.|.|TRBV19
TGTGCCAGTAGTATTGTGGGAGTCGGAAACACCATATATTTT
CASSIVGVGNTIYF
>TRBJ2-4|few|.|TRBV2
TGTGCCAGCAGTCGGGAGATAAACATTCAGTACTTC
CASSREINIQYF
>TRBJ1-3|.|.|TRBV28
TGTGCCAGCAGCTCCCCCTCGGGGGGCGCCGGAAACACCATATATTTT
CASSSPSGGAGNTIYF
>TRBJ2-2|.|TRBD1|TRBV25-1
TGTGCCAGCGGAACCGGGACAGGCATGAACACCGGGGAGCTGTTTTTT
CASGTGTGMNTGELFF
>TRBJ2-2|.|.|TRBV27
TGTGCCAGCAGTTTAGTGTCGGCGAACACCGGGGAGCTGTTTTTT
CASSLVSANTGELFF
>TRBJ1-6|.|TRBD1|TRBV18
TGTGCCAGCTCACCACCGCACAGGGGCTTTTCACCCCTCCACTTT
CASSPPHRGFSPLHF
>TRBJ2-1|once|TRBD2|TRBV9
TGTGCCAGCAGCGGCATAGCGGGAGGGTACAATGAGCAGTTCTTC
CASSGIAGGYNEQFF
>TRBJ1-2|.|TRBD1|TRBV5-5
TGTGCCAGCAGGTCCATGGGGACAGGGGGAGGCTACACCTTC
CASRSMGTGGGYTF
>TRBJ2-2|.|.|TRBV6-4
TGTGCCAGCAGTGACGAAATATTTTCTAGGGAGCTGTTTTTT
CASSDEIFSRELFF
>TRBJ1-3|.|.|TRBV7-3
TGTGCCAGCAGCTTAACGTTCGGGGGAAACACCATATATTTT
CASSLTFGGNTIYF
>TRBJ2-7|.|.|TRBV5-1
TGCGCCAGCAGCTTGGACAGATACGAGCAGTACTTC
CASSLDRYEQYF
>TRBJ2-1|.|.|TRBV11-2
TGTGCCAGCAGCTTAAGACTAAGCTCCTACAATGAGCAGTTCTTC
CASSLRLSSYNEQFF
>TRBJ1-4|.|.|TRBV18
TGTGCCAGCTCCCTGGCGGGCAGGGGCTCTAATGAAAAACTGTTTTTT
CASSLAGRGSNEKLFF
>TRBJ1-2|.|.|TRBV7-2
TGTGCCAGCAGCTTGGGGGAGTTACCCCGGGAGCGGGCCTTC
CASSLGELPRERAF
>TRBJ1-2|once|.|TRBV6-1
TGTGCCAGCAGCCACAACAACCAAGGGGATGTGGGCTACACCTTC
CASSHNNQGDVGYTF
>TRBJ1-4|.|.|TRBV28
TGTGCCAGCAGTTTAATCGACAGGAGGCAGGAAAAACTGTTTTTT
CASSLIDRRQEKLFF
>TRBJ2-1|.|TRBD2|TRBV28
TGTGCCAGCAGCTCCCCTAGCGGGGGGGAAAATGAGCAGTTCTTC
CASSSPSGGENEQFF
>TRBJ2-2|.|.|TRBV6-5
TGTGCCAGCCACAGACACACCGGGGAGCTGTTTTTT
CASHRHTGELFF
>TRBJ2-1|.|TRBD2|TRBV28
TGTGCCAGCAGGCAGTCACTAGCGGGAGGACGAAATGAGCAGTTCTTC
CASRQSLAGGRNEQFF
>TRBJ2-7|.|.|TRBV14
TGTGCCAGCAGCGAATCGGGGAGATTCTCCTACGAGCAGTACTTC
CASSESGRFSYEQYF
>TRBJ2-5|.|TRBD1|TRBV6-5
TGTGCCAGCAGTTTCGCTGACAGGGGGAAAGAGACCCAGTACTTC
CASSFADRGKETQYF
>TRBJ1-5|.|.|TRBV29-1
TGCAGCGCCACATCGGACAGCCTGGGGCCCCAGCATTTT
CSATSDSLGPQHF
>TRBJ1-1|few|.|TRBV4-1
TGCGCCAGCAGCGAGGCGATGAACACTGAAGCTTTCTTT
CASSEAMNTEAFF
>TRBJ1-3|.|TRBD1|TRBV30
TGTGCCTGGGATCCATCCTTGACAGGGGCTGGAAACACCATATATTTT
CAWDPSLTGAGNTIYF
>TRBJ2-3|.|TRBD2|TRBV4-2
TGTGCCAGCAGCCCCGGGACTAGCGGGGGGGTAAATACGCAGTATTTT
CASSPGTSGGVNTQYF
>TRBJ1-2|once|TRBD1|TRBV7-9
TGTGCCAGCAGCTACGGACAGGCTGGGGGCTACACCTTC
CASSYGQAGGYTF
>TRBJ2-7|few|.|TRBV5-1
TGCGCCAGCAGACAATCCTACGAGCAGTACTTC
CASRQSYEQYF
>TRBJ2-3|.|.|TRBV28
TGTGCCAGCAGTTTATGGGGGGCTGCTAGCACAGATACGCAGTATTTT
CASSLWGAASTDTQYF
>TRBJ2-2|once|TRBD1|TRBV11-1
TGTGCCAGCACCGAGGGACAGGGGGTGACCGGGGAGCTGTTTTTT
CASTEGQGVTGELFF
>TRBJ2-1|.|TRBD2|TRBV9
TGTGCCAGCAGCACCCGGACTAGCGGGGGGGATGAGCAGTTCTTC
CASSTRTSGGDEQFF
>TRBJ2-2|.|.|TRBV7-7
TGTGCTAGCAGCTCACAGGGTGGCACCGGGGAGCTGTTTTTT
CASSSQGGTGELFF
>TRBJ2-1|.|.|TRBV4-3
TGCGCCAGCAGCCAAGATAGTCCGTATAACTCCTACAATGAGCAGTTCTTC
CASSQDSPYNSYNEQFF
>TRBJ1-2|.|.|TRBV28
TGTGCCAGCAGTTTATTAGCAGGGGACTATGGCTACACCTTC
CASSLLAGDYGYTF
>TRBJ1-1|.|TRBD1|TRBV28
TGTGCCAGCAGCGACAGGGGCACTGAAGCTTTCTTT
CASSDRGTEAFF
>TRBJ2-7|.|TRBD1|TRBV2
TGTGCCAGCAGCCGGGACAGGGGACCCTACGAGCAGTACTTC
CASSRDRGPYEQYF
>TRBJ2-5|.|.|TRBV6-1
TGTGCCAGCAGTGGGGCCCCGGACAGTCAAGAGACCCAGTACTTC
CASSGAPDSQETQYF
>TRBJ2-1|.|.|TRBV7-3
TGTGCCAGCAGCTGGGGACTCGTGACCTACAATGAGCAGTTCTTC
CASSWGLVTYNEQFF